The 31 T cell receptor beta chains reported below all come from one sample, sequenced in a study of tissue T cells after allogeneic stem cell transplantation. Described time point: mouse harvest day 7 after allogeneic transplant. Each mouse received 10^7 T-cell-depleted marrow cells plus 10^6 splenic CD5+ T cells by tail vein. TCRdb's table, derived via immunoSEQ multiplex PCR, lists solely in-frame clones and lacks some. The sample records 6,000 or so clones, less than 50% being singletons. Sequenced material: gut tissue. The source is a female BALB/c mouse given C57BL/6 T cells with graft-versus-host disease after an allogeneic hematopoietic cell transplant.

In regard to this clone: Gene and germline names: mouse. The CDR3 end is not reached by the read, which stops 1 residue before it; the germline J gene fills it in. The V and J genes are TRBV4 and TRBJ2-7; 8 bases are a match to TRBD2. The CDR3 sequence is 14 residues long. V was clipped by 4 bases and J by 3 bases; unmatched bases: 5. Germline CDR1 is LGHDT and CDR2 is YNNKQL (reference sequence). CDR3 residues: CASSSRTGSYEQYF. The DNA read from the CDR3 is TGTGCCAGCAGCTCCCGGACTGGGAGCTATGAACAGTAC.

Comments on this clone: Gene names are the mouse ones. The read gets to within 1 residue of the CDR3 end, and the germline J gene fills in the rest. The chain links TRBV26 to TRBJ2-7, with 11 bases that match TRBD2. The V gene end was trimmed by 2 bases and the J gene end by 4 bases; junction bases not matched to a gene: 1. The germline gives CDR1 KGHPV, CDR2 FQNQEV (reference sequence). The CDR3 has 14 amino acids. Partial CDR3 DNA: TGTGCCAGCAGTCTGAGGACTGGGGGGTATGAACAGTAC. Protein sequence: CASSLRTGGYEQY. The CDR3 in its entirety is CASSLRTGGYEQYF.

With respect to this clone: Germline and genes here are mouse. Read sequence stops 1 residue before the CDR3 end, and the germline J gene provides the missing end. The rearrangement joins TRBV5 to TRBJ2-2; TRBD1 agrees at 8 bases. This CDR3 is 14 amino acids long. The ends lost 4 bases at V and 4 bases at J; junction bases unmatched: 2. Germline V lookup: CDR1 LGHNA, CDR2 YNLKQL (reference sequence). CDR3 DNA, as far as it was read: TGTGCCAGCAGCCTCCAGGGGGCCACCGGGCAGCTCTAC. Translation: CASSLQGATGQLY. The whole CDR3 protein reads CASSLQGATGQLYF.

About this clone: Gene names denote mouse genes. From the germline J gene comes the end of the CDR3, since the read stops 1 residue before it. V usage is TRBV29 and J usage is TRBJ2-5, with 7 bases matching TRBD2. Germline-derived CDR1 and CDR2 are MSHET and SYDVDS. This CDR3 region has 12 residues. The J segment lost 10 bases and the V segment lost 3 bases, leaving 4 bases of the junction unmatched. The CDR3 sequence is CASSLRTGPQYF. The sequenced part of the CDR3 DNA is TGTGCTAGCAGTTTGAGGACTGGTCCCCAGTAC.

Points on this clone: Gene names denote mouse genes. The CDR3 is cut off 1 residue early in the read; its end comes from the germline J gene. The chain couples TRBV13-2 to TRBJ1-4, with TRBD1 matching 8 bases. The CDR3 has 16 amino acids. Germline trimming cut 1 base from V and 3 bases from J; bases unmatched to any gene: 5. Germline values: CDR1 NNHNN, CDR2 SYGAGS (reference sequence). The DNA read from the CDR3 is TGTGCCAGCGGTGATCCGGGACAGGTGGCCAACGAAAGATTATTT. Its protein product is CASGDPGQVANERLF. The entire CDR3 protein reads CASGDPGQVANERLFF.

This clone showed up just a few times. Germline and genes here are mouse. The read ends 1 residue before the CDR3 terminus; that terminus is restored from the germline J gene. The genes are TRBV26 and TRBJ2-7, with TRBD2 matching 7 bases. The CDR3 extends over 15 amino acids. The trim removed 4 bases at V and 0 bases at J, leaving 6 bases unmatched. Germline assignment: CDR1 KGHPV and CDR2 FQNQEV (reference sequence). The part of the CDR3 DNA that was read is TGTGCCAGCAGTCCCATCTGGGGGAGCTCCTATGAACAGTAC. This sequence encodes CASSPIWGSSYEQY. The full-length CDR3 reads as CASSPIWGSSYEQYF.

Regarding this clone: Gene names follow the mouse nomenclature. From the germline J gene comes the end of the CDR3, since the read stops 1 residue before it. This chain connects TRBV26 to TRBJ2-4; D assignment may be TRBD1 or TRBD2 (5 bases each). The CDR3 extends over 13 amino acids. Per the germline V gene, CDR1 is KGHPV and CDR2 is FQNQEV (reference sequence). V lost 5 bases, J lost 0 bases, and 6 bases lay in between. The CDR3 sequence is CASSGGSQNTLYF. The CDR3 DNA, read in part, is TGTGCCAGCAGTGGGGGAAGTCAAAACACCTTGTAC. Filled out from reference TRBV26 and TRBJ2-4, the complete variable domain reads NSKVIQTPRYLVKGQGQKAKMRCIPEKGHPVVFWYQQNKNNEFKFLINFQNQEVLQQIDMTEKRFSAECPSNSPCSLEIQSSEAGDSALYLCASSGGSQNTLYFGAGTRLSVL.

This clone was counted only a few times. The gene symbols are mouse symbols. The read falls 1 residue short of the CDR3 end, and the missing part is taken from the germline J gene. The chain carries TRBV13-3 and TRBJ2-1; TRBD1 aligns across 8 bases. The CDR3 is 14 residues long. J lost 9 bases, V lost 1 base, and 6 bases had no gene match. Per germline, CDR1 NNHDY and CDR2 SYVADS. The covered CDR3 bases are TGTGCCAGCAGTGATTCTTCAGGGGGCGATGAGCAGTTC. It encodes CASSDSSGGDEQF. The whole CDR3 region reads CASSDSSGGDEQFF.

Points on this clone: Germline and genes: mouse. Partial CDR3 DNA: TGTGCCAGCAGCTTAAGGACTGGGGGGGTCTATGAACAGTAC. Protein product: CASSLRTGGVYEQY. The full CDR3 protein is CASSLRTGGVYEQYF. The rearrangement links TRBV3 to TRBJ2-7, with TRBD2 matching over 12 bases. The sequence runs out 1 residue before the end of the CDR3; the remainder is reconstructed from the germline J gene. The CDR3 totals 15 residues. Germline V gene data show CDR1 as SNHLY and CDR2 as FYNGKV (reference sequence). J was trimmed by 3 bases and V by 2 bases; bases with no gene match: 2. Filled out from reference TRBV3 and TRBJ2-7, the complete variable domain reads GPKVLQIPSHQIIDMGQMVTLNCDPVSNHLYFYWYKQILGQQMEFLVNFYNGKVMEKSKLFKDQFSVERPDGSYFTLKIQPTALEDSAVYFCASSLRTGGVYEQYFGPGTRLTVL.

The table lists this clone with a few counts. Each gene name is a mouse one. The read falls 1 residue short of the CDR3 end, and the missing part is taken from the germline J gene. V usage is TRBV13-2 and J usage is TRBJ2-1; TRBD2 matches at 10 bases. CDR1 and CDR2 from the germline V gene are NNHNN and SYGAGS (reference sequence). With 5 bases clipped from V and 1 base from J, the junction kept 3 bases outside the gene matches. This CDR3 contains 15 residues. Incomplete CDR3 DNA: TGTGCCAGCGGAAGACTGGGGGGAAACTATGCTGAGCAGTTC. Translated, it gives CASGRLGGNYAEQF. The entire CDR3 is CASGRLGGNYAEQFF.

Concerning this clone itself: Gene names and germline match the mouse. The sequenced fragment ends 1 residue before the CDR3 boundary, so the rest is inferred from the germline J gene. This chain joins TRBV13-1 and TRBJ2-2, with TRBD2 matching over 11 bases. There are 14 residues in the CDR3. V was clipped by 4 bases and J by 6 bases; unmatched bases: 2. Per germline, CDR1 NSHNY and CDR2 SYGAGN. This chain's CDR3 is CASSRDWGPGQLYF. The sequenced CDR3 bases are TGTGCCAGCAGTCGGGACTGGGGGCCCGGGCAGCTCTAC.

This clone was seen only a few times. Gene labels here are mouse ones. The read ends 1 residue before the CDR3 terminus; that terminus is restored from the germline J gene. V usage is TRBV31 and J usage is TRBJ2-1; D perhaps matches TRBD1 (5 bases). Per germline, CDR1 GKSSPN and CDR2 SITVG. V lost 3 bases and J lost 0, with 12 bases in between. The CDR3 loop spans 15 amino acids. The CDR3 protein is CAWSPRTHNYAEQFF. Partial CDR3 DNA: TGTGCCTGGAGCCCAAGGACACATAACTATGCTGAGCAGTTC.

On this clone itself: Each gene name is a mouse one. The CDR3 end falls 1 residue outside the read, so it is completed with the germline J gene. The chain carries TRBV1 and TRBJ1-6, with D possibly matching TRBD1 (6 bases). TRBJ1-6 falls under the ORF class, with uncertain function. V shed 0 bases and J shed 7 bases, with 10 bases lying between them. Per the germline V gene, CDR1 is NSQYPW and CDR2 is LRSPGD (reference sequence). The CDR3 runs to 15 residues. The CDR3 reads CTCSADQGRNSPLYF. The sequenced CDR3 bases are TGCACCTGCAGTGCAGATCAGGGGAGAAATTCGCCCCTCTAC.

This clone has a handful of counts. Mouse names are used for the genes. The read terminates 1 residue before the CDR3 end, so the remaining end is supplied by the germline J gene. This chain connects TRBV13-1 to TRBJ2-5; the match to TRBD2 covers 9 bases. The CDR3 consists of 13 residues. Trimming cost V 3 bases and J 5 bases; bases outside gene matches: 1. The germline V gene encodes CDR1 NSHNY and CDR2 SYGAGN. The part of the CDR3 DNA that was read is TGTGCCAGCAGTGTCTGGGGGGGAGACACCCAGTAC. Translation gives CASSVWGGDTQY. The full CDR3 protein reads CASSVWGGDTQYF.

In its sample, this clone was seen a few times. Germline and genes here are mouse. The read comes to an end 1 residue before the CDR3 does, leaving the germline J gene to fill in the end. J is TRBJ2-5 and V is TRBV13-2, with unresolved D. CDR3 length: 12 residues. Trimming stripped 1 base from V and 6 bases from J, with 6 bases between. CDR1 is NNHNN and CDR2 is SYGAGS in the germline V gene (reference sequence). Partial CDR3 DNA: TGTGCCAGCGGTGATTGGCGGGACACCCAGTAC. Its translation: CASGDWRDTQY. The complete CDR3 sequence is CASGDWRDTQYF.

Turning to this clone: Mouse germline and gene names are used. With the read ending 1 residue before the CDR3 end, the germline J gene is used to fill in that end. J is TRBJ1-3 and V is TRBV3; the D is unclear. The CDR3 loop spans 12 amino acids. Germline CDR1 is SNHLY and CDR2 is FYNGKV (reference sequence). Trimming removed 6 bases at V and 2 bases at J, with 5 bases between. The CDR3 protein is CASSPTGNTLYF. CDR3 DNA, as far as it was read: TGTGCCAGCAGTCCTACTGGAAATACGCTCTAT.

Comments on this clone: The listed genes are named as in mouse. The read halts 1 residue ahead of the CDR3 end, with the missing end drawn from the germline J gene. The V call is TRBV3, the J call TRBJ2-4, with 11 bases lining up with TRBD2. Germline V gene sequence: CDR1 SNHLY, CDR2 FYNGKV (reference sequence). Trimming took 5 bases from V and 4 from J; bases not matched to a gene: 5. CDR3 length: 15 residues. Incomplete CDR3 DNA: TGTGCCAGCAGCCTCGACTGGGGGGGGAAAAACACCTTGTAC. As protein: CASSLDWGGKNTLY. The CDR3 as a whole reads CASSLDWGGKNTLYF.

This clone has a handful of counts. Germline and genes here are mouse. Coverage ceases 1 residue before the CDR3 finishes, and the germline J gene fills in the end. V gene TRBV26 combines with J gene TRBJ2-5, with D perhaps TRBD1 (6 bases). This CDR3 is 13 amino acids long. Trimming stripped 2 bases from V and 6 bases from J, with 9 bases between. Germline CDR1 is KGHPV and CDR2 is FQNQEV (reference sequence). The CDR3: CASSLRRGDTQYF. The sequenced CDR3 bases are TGTGCCAGCAGTCTGCGCAGGGGTGACACCCAGTAC. The full variable domain, with the rest looked up from reference TRBV26 and TRBJ2-5, is NSKVIQTPRYLVKGQGQKAKMRCIPEKGHPVVFWYQQNKNNEFKFLINFQNQEVLQQIDMTEKRFSAECPSNSPCSLEIQSSEAGDSALYLCASSLRRGDTQYFGPGTRLLVL.

On this clone: Gene names are mouse gene names. The read ends 1 residue early relative to the CDR3; the germline J gene fills the gap. The V and J genes are TRBV26 and TRBJ1-4, with D hard to call. The V end lost 3 bases, the J end lost 3 bases, and 8 bases lay between the germline ends. The germline V gene encodes CDR1 KGHPV and CDR2 FQNQEV (reference sequence). The CDR3 runs 14 residues. Incomplete CDR3 DNA: TGTGCCAGCAGTCTTGGTGGAACCAACGAAAGATTATTT. It translates to CASSLGGTNERLF. The full CDR3 protein reads CASSLGGTNERLFF.

As for this clone: The genes and germline here are from mouse. The covered CDR3 bases are TGTGCCAGCAGTCTGTGGGGGAGAAGCACAGAAGTCTTC. Translating it yields CASSLWGRSTEVF. The CDR3 in its entirety is CASSLWGRSTEVFF. The chain couples TRBV26 to TRBJ1-1; perhaps TRBD1 as D (5 bases). The CDR3 goes on 1 residue after the read ends, and that part is filled in from the germline J gene. Between the trimmed V and J ends, which lost 1 base and 4 bases, there was a span of 10 bases. Per the germline V gene, CDR1 is KGHPV and CDR2 is FQNQEV (reference sequence). The CDR3 extends over 14 amino acids. Complete variable domain (other parts from reference TRBV26 and TRBJ1-1): NSKVIQTPRYLVKGQGQKAKMRCIPEKGHPVVFWYQQNKNNEFKFLINFQNQEVLQQIDMTEKRFSAECPSNSPCSLEIQSSEAGDSALYLCASSLWGRSTEVFFGKGTRLTVV.

This clone has a handful of counts. Genes and germline are mouse. The read gets to within 1 residue of the CDR3 end, and the germline J gene fills in the rest. The genes are TRBV4 and TRBJ2-7; 7 nucleotides line up with TRBD2. CDR1 and CDR2 from the germline V gene are LGHDT and YNNKQL (reference sequence). Losses at the gene ends were 4 bases for V and 6 bases for J; bases not matched to a gene: 3. The CDR3 totals 12 residues. Partial CDR3 DNA: TGTGCCAGCAGCTCGACTGGGTGTGAACAGTAC. It encodes CASSSTGCEQY. The entire CDR3 is CASSSTGCEQYF.

In regard to this clone: Germline and genes: mouse. The read gets to within 1 residue of the CDR3 end, and the germline J gene fills in the rest. This rearrangement joins TRBV5 to TRBJ1-3; a weak D match, TRBD1 (6 bases). V lost 4 bases and J lost 3, with 10 bases in between. Germline V lookup: CDR1 LGHNA, CDR2 YNLKQL (reference sequence). CDR3 size: 14 residues. CDR3 bases read: TGTGCCAGCAGCCCAGAGGGGGTTGGAAATACGCTCTAT. It is translated as CASSPEGVGNTLY. The entire CDR3 sequence reads CASSPEGVGNTLYF.

Concerning this clone itself: Gene and germline names: mouse. The read ends 1 residue shy of where the CDR3 ends; the end is completed using the germline J gene. This chain uses TRBV3 with TRBJ2-5; a weak D match, TRBD1 (6 bases). The V gene's germline CDR1 is SNHLY and CDR2 FYNGKV (reference sequence). This CDR3 is 12 amino acids long. The V gene lost 5 bases and the J gene lost 6 bases, with 9 bases spanning the gap. This chain's CDR3 is CASSVRGDTQYF. The part of the CDR3 DNA that was read is TGTGCCAGCAGCGTCAGGGGTGACACCCAGTAC.

Concerning this clone itself: Any gene name here is a mouse gene name. Read data end 1 residue before the CDR3 end; the end is taken from the germline J gene. The J gene is TRBJ2-1, the V gene TRBV26, with a weak D call TRBD1 (5 bases). This CDR3 has 12 residues. V was cut by 4 bases and J by 7 bases, with 8 bases left in between. Germline V gene data show CDR1 as KGHPV and CDR2 as FQNQEV (reference sequence). The DNA read from the CDR3 is TGTGCCAGCAGTCGACAGACGGCTGAGCAGTTC. As protein: CASSRQTAEQF. The CDR3 in its entirety is CASSRQTAEQFF.

Note on this clone: Here the gene names and germline are mouse. With the read ending 1 residue before the CDR3 end, the germline J gene is used to fill in that end. V is TRBV16 and J is TRBJ1-1; D remains ambiguous. V was cut by 5 bases and J by 0 bases, with 7 bases left in between. The CDR3 sequence is 13 residues long. Germline V gives CDR1 SGHSA, CDR2 FRNQAP. CDR3 DNA (partial): TGTGCAAGCAGCGGAAAAGCAAACACAGAAGTCTTC. Encoded protein: CASSGKANTEVF. The CDR3, in full, reads CASSGKANTEVFF.

In the case of this clone: Germline and genes here are mouse. Read coverage stops 1 residue before the CDR3 terminus; the germline J gene supplies the remainder. This chain connects TRBV29 to TRBJ1-2, with D maybe TRBD1 (5 bases). Germline-derived CDR1 and CDR2 are MSHET and SYDVDS. The V and J ends lost 2 bases and 3 bases respectively, with 7 bases between them. This CDR3 contains 13 residues. CDR3: CASSLPGDSDYTF. Incomplete CDR3 DNA: TGTGCTAGCAGTTTACCGGGGGACTCCGACTACACC.

To note about this clone: The gene names given are mouse names. Read coverage stops 1 residue before the CDR3 terminus; the germline J gene supplies the remainder. This chain joins TRBV26 and TRBJ2-3; 10 bases map to TRBD2. Trimming removed 9 bases from V and 2 bases from J; junction bases left unmatched: 5. The CDR3 is 14 residues long. Germline loops: CDR1 KGHPV, CDR2 FQNQEV (reference sequence). The sequenced part of the CDR3 DNA is TGTGCCAGTCCGGGACTGGGGCATGCAGAAACGCTGTAT. Encoded protein: CASPGLGHAETLY. The CDR3, in full, reads CASPGLGHAETLYF.

Note on this clone: With only one base between it and a far larger clone, this is likely a read error. Genes here carry mouse names. The missing CDR3 end, 1 residue past where the read stops, is filled in from the germline J gene. The chain carries TRBV13-2 and TRBJ2-7; D remains unclear. The CDR3 length is 12 residues. From germline, CDR1 is NNHNN and CDR2 SYGAGS (reference sequence). Trimming cost V 0 bases and J 3 bases, with 4 bases left between them. CDR3 loop: CASGDALYEQYF. The covered CDR3 bases are TGTGCCAGCGGTGATGCCCTCTATGAACAGTAC.

By share, this clone counts as medium-sized. The germline and genes are mouse ones. The sequence runs out 1 residue before the end of the CDR3; the remainder is reconstructed from the germline J gene. This chain joins TRBV16 and TRBJ2-7; weak D call: TRBD1 (5 bases). This CDR3 has 12 amino acids. CDR1 is SGHSA and CDR2 is FRNQAP in the germline V gene. The V end was cut by 0 bases, the J end by 5 bases, with 5 bases between. CDR3 DNA (partial): TGTGCAAGCAGCTTAGACAGGGATGAACAGTAC. Translated: CASSLDRDEQY. The whole CDR3 protein reads CASSLDRDEQYF.

By frequency in the sample, this clone is medium-sized. Gene names and germline match the mouse. The read halts 1 residue ahead of the CDR3 end, with the missing end drawn from the germline J gene. The chain links TRBV26 to TRBJ2-7; D not certain. The CDR3 spans 12 residues. In germline, CDR1 is KGHPV, CDR2 FQNQEV (reference sequence). Trimming left V 4 bases short and J 4 bases short, with 8 bases between. The CDR3 DNA, read in part, is TGTGCCAGCAGTCCCCTGGAGTATGAACAGTAC. Amino acid sequence: CASSPLEYEQY. The entire CDR3 sequence reads CASSPLEYEQYF.

Relative to its sample, this clone is medium-sized. Gene names are mouse gene names. Read sequence stops 1 residue before the CDR3 end, and the germline J gene provides the missing end. The chain links TRBV13-1 to TRBJ2-7; D tentatively fits TRBD1 or TRBD2 (6 bases each). Per germline, CDR1 NSHNY and CDR2 SYGAGN. The CDR3 totals 14 residues. The V end lost 3 bases, the J end lost 4 bases, and 14 bases lay between the germline ends. CDR3 in amino acids: CASSGGLGPYEQYF. Partial CDR3 DNA: TGTGCCAGCAGTGGGGGGCTGGGGCCATATGAACAGTAC.